The 23 T cell receptor beta chains below were found in one sample sequenced in a study of regulatory T cells in long-lasting Graves disease. Indicated time point: newly diagnosed GD, antithyroid drugs for less than 3 months. The TCR library used RNA extracted from PBMCs. Through Arm-PCR of CDR3 regions and iRepertoire HTBI primers, TCR beta libraries were built. TCRdb analysed the multiplex PCR reads with MiXCR anew, one entry per CDR3 protein. The table has 360,000 or so distinct CDR3 sequences, over 9.5% seen once. A further study also used this sample, focusing on T cells in Graves' hyperthyroidism and ophthalmopathy.

Here the sequenced sample was peripheral blood mononuclear cells (PBMCs), taken at new diagnosis, from a patient treated with antithyroid drugs. All receptors come from a young woman with Graves disease.

CDR3 region: CASRDTSGRTFRSGELFF. CDR3 DNA sequence: TGTGCCAGCAGAGACACTAGCGGGAGAACTTTTCGGTCCGGGGAGCTGTTTTTT. This sequence joins TRBV3-1 and TRBJ2-2, with 11 positions matching TRBD2. Germline trimming cut 6 bases from V and 6 bases from J; bases unmatched to any gene: 15. This CDR3 is 18 amino acids long. Germline V gene data show CDR1 as LGHDT and CDR2 as YNNKEL (reference sequence).

This clonotype was seen at least ten times. In DNA form, the CDR3 reads TGTGCCAGCAGCCAAGGGAAGGGACTGCGACATGAGCAGTTCTTC. Translated: CASSQGKGLRHEQFF. This rearrangement joins TRBV3-1 to TRBJ2-1, with D possibly TRBD2 on 6 matching bases. V lost 1 base, J lost 8 bases, and 15 bases lay in between. CDR1 LGHDT and CDR2 YNNKEL come from the germline V gene (reference sequence). The CDR3 runs to 15 residues.

This clonotype came up a few times. The genes are TRBV30 and TRBJ2-7; D may be TRBD2 (7 bases). There are 15 residues in the CDR3. The V end was cut by 4 bases, the J end by 6 bases, with 22 bases between. CDR1 GTSNPN and CDR2 SVGIG come from the germline V gene (reference sequence). The CDR3 here is CAWKGGGVSVGEQYF. CDR3 bases: TGTGCCTGGAAGGGAGGGGGGGTTAGTGTCGGCGAGCAGTACTTC.

This clonotype was recorded at least ten times. The V call is TRBV12-3 or TRBV12-4, the J call TRBJ2-5; 11 bases align to TRBD2. CDR3 length: 14 residues. With V trimmed by 3 bases and J by 10 bases, 7 bases remained unmatched. The CDR3 sequence: CASSFELAGAVQYF. The CDR3, as DNA: TGTGCCAGCAGTTTCGAACTAGCGGGAGCGGTCCAGTACTTC.

This clonotype occurred many times. The CDR3 reads CSAMVGSLAGTDTQYF. The CDR3 DNA reads TGCAGTGCTATGGTCGGTTCTCTGGCTGGCACAGATACGCAGTATTTT. The chain links TRBV20-1 to TRBJ2-3; no definite D call. The germline V gene encodes CDR1 DFQATT and CDR2 SNEGSKA (reference sequence). With 4 bases removed from V and 1 base from J, the gap between germline ends came to 18 bases. The CDR3 has 16 residues.

The rearrangement joins TRBV19 to TRBJ2-7; perhaps TRBD1 as D (5 bases). V lost 3 bases, J lost 2 bases, and 11 bases lay in between. This CDR3 has 14 residues. The germline gives CDR1 LNHDA, CDR2 SQIVND (reference sequence). The CDR3 nucleotides read TGTGCCAGTAGTATTGTAACAGGCCCCTACGAGCAGTACTTC. Its protein product is CASSIVTGPYEQYF.

The gene calls are TRBV20-1 and TRBJ2-7; 11 bases are a match to TRBD2. This CDR3 spans 13 amino acids. Germline V CDR1 and CDR2: DFQATT, SNEGSKA (reference sequence). V lost 7 bases and J lost 4; bases outside the gene matches: 6. CDR3 sequence: CSGPLAGGYEQYF. CDR3 DNA: TGCAGTGGCCCCCTAGCGGGAGGTTACGAGCAGTACTTC.

The sample holds many counts of this clonotype. The rearrangement links TRBV7-9 to TRBJ2-2; D perhaps matches TRBD2 (5 bases). The CDR3 has 15 residues. CDR1 and CDR2 from the germline V gene are SEHNR and FQNEAQ (reference sequence). The V end was cut by 1 base, the J end by 4 bases, with 10 bases between. The CDR3 DNA follows: TGTGCCAGCAGCTTAGGTGGGAGTGGCACCGGGGAGCTGTTTTTT. It codes for CASSLGGSGTGELFF.

The chain recombines TRBV20-1 with TRBJ1-2; D possibly corresponds to TRBD1 (6 bases). V shed 0 bases and J shed 7 bases, with 12 bases lying between them. The germline V gene has CDR1 DFQATT and CDR2 SNEGSKA (reference sequence). The CDR3 totals 13 residues. The CDR3: CSARDMGGFGYTF. For the CDR3, the DNA is TGCAGTGCTAGAGATATGGGGGGCTTTGGCTACACCTTC.

This clonotype has only a few counts. The chain links TRBV5-5 to TRBJ2-1; tentative D call: TRBD1 (5 bases). The CDR3 has 15 amino acids. Trimming pared 4 bases from V and 2 bases from J, leaving 13 bases between. CDR1 and CDR2 (germline): SGHKS, YYEKEE (reference sequence). The CDR3: CASSQVGRTYNEQFF. Here the CDR3 DNA reads TGTGCCAGCAGCCAGGTGGGGCGGACCTACAATGAGCAGTTCTTC. The entire variable domain, with the rest obtained from reference TRBV5-5 and TRBJ2-1, is as follows: DAGVTQSPTHLIKTRGQQVTLRCSPISGHKSVSWYQQVLGQGPQFIFQYYEKEERGRGNFPDRFSARQFPNYSSELNVNALLLGDSALYLCASSQVGRTYNEQFFGPGTRLTVL.

In this sample, this clonotype turned up many times. This chain joins TRBV3-1 and TRBJ2-1; the D gene is possibly TRBD2 (6 bases). The germline gives CDR1 LGHDT, CDR2 YNNKEL (reference sequence). The CDR3 loop spans 17 amino acids. Trimming left V 5 bases short and J 8 bases short, with 25 bases between. The CDR3 region is CASSEGKRLGGFDEQFF. CDR3 nucleotides: TGTGCCAGCAGCGAAGGAAAGAGACTCGGGGGTTTTGATGAGCAGTTCTTC.

V gene TRBV4-1 combines with J gene TRBJ2-1, with 13 bases matching TRBD2. The CDR3 covers 14 residues. The germline gives CDR1 MGHRA, CDR2 YSYEKL. J gave up 10 bases and V 6 bases, and 6 bases lay outside the gene matches. CDR3: CASSTSGGAWEQFF. CDR3 sequence (DNA): TGCGCCAGCAGTACTAGCGGGGGGGCTTGGGAGCAGTTCTTC.

At least ten counts were recorded for this clonotype. The chain couples TRBV7-6 to TRBJ2-1; possibly TRBD2 for D (6 bases). Trimming cost V 4 bases and J 13 bases, with 14 bases left between them. The germline V gene has CDR1 SGHVS and CDR2 FNYEAQ. The CDR3 length is 12 residues. The CDR3 here is CASSYRLGDQFF. The CDR3 DNA reads as TGTGCCAGCAGCTACCGACTAGGGGATCAGTTCTTC. Full variable domain (outside the CDR3, taken from reference TRBV7-6 and TRBJ2-1): GAGVSQSPRYKVTKRGQDVALRCDPISGHVSLYWYRQALGQGPEFLTYFNYEAQQDKSGLPNDRFSAERPEGSISTLTIQRTEQRDSAMYRCASSYRLGDQFFGPGTRLTVL.

This chain links TRBV4-1 with TRBJ2-3, with 7 bases that match TRBD2. V lost 1 base, J lost 5 bases, and 9 bases stayed unmatched. This CDR3 is built from 16 residues. Germline CDR1 reads MGHRA; CDR2 reads YSYEKL. CDR3 DNA sequence: TGCGCCAGCAGCCAAGTCGTCGGACTAGTTAGAGATACGCAGTATTTT. Amino acid sequence: CASSQVVGLVRDTQYF.

In this sample, this clonotype turned up many times. The J gene is TRBJ2-2, the V gene TRBV20-1; tentative D call: TRBD1 (6 bases). CDR3 size: 14 residues. Germline assignment: CDR1 DFQATT and CDR2 SNEGSKA (reference sequence). V was pared by 3 bases and J by 3 bases, with 11 bases between. The CDR3, as DNA: TGCAGTGCTAGCTTTAGGGGGTACACCGGGGAGCTGTTTTTT. Translation gives CSASFRGYTGELFF.

This clonotype showed up many times. The chain employs TRBV20-1 and TRBJ1-1; a possible D gene is TRBD1 (6 bases). The CDR3 has 15 residues. V was clipped by 0 bases and J by 1 base, with 12 bases between them. Germline CDR1 DFQATT, CDR2 SNEGSKA (reference sequence). CDR3 DNA: TGCAGTGCTAGAGATCCGACAGGTTCGAACACTGAAGCTTTCTTT. This sequence encodes CSARDPTGSNTEAFF.

This clonotype was seen repeatedly, ten times or more. The chain recombines TRBV2 with TRBJ2-1; 11 bases align to TRBD2. The junction had 3 bases not matched to a gene; V was cut back by 4 bases and J by 4 bases. From germline, CDR1 is SNHLY and CDR2 FYNNEI. The CDR3 is made up of 15 amino acids. The CDR3 DNA reads TGTGCCAGCAGTGGGGGACTAGCGGTATACAATGAGCAGTTCTTC. Its protein is CASSGGLAVYNEQFF.

This chain uses TRBV7-6 with TRBJ2-4; the D is unclear. V dropped 1 base and J dropped 8 bases, with 9 bases sitting between them. Germline-derived CDR1 and CDR2 are SGHVS and FNYEAQ. This CDR3 comprises 13 residues. The CDR3 DNA is TGTGCCAGCAGCTTAGGCCAAGGAGACATTCAGTACTTC. Encoded protein: CASSLGQGDIQYF. Filled out from reference TRBV7-6 and TRBJ2-4, the complete variable domain reads GAGVSQSPRYKVTKRGQDVALRCDPISGHVSLYWYRQALGQGPEFLTYFNYEAQQDKSGLPNDRFSAERPEGSISTLTIQRTEQRDSAMYRCASSLGQGDIQYFGAGTRLSVL.

This clonotype was found a few times. The V call is TRBV24-1, the J call TRBJ2-2; D is unclear. The V end lost 1 base, the J end lost 3 bases, and 2 bases lay between the germline ends. This CDR3 has 13 amino acids. Germline assignment: CDR1 KGHDR and CDR2 SFDVKD. The chain's CDR3 is CATSDFDTGELFF. CDR3 DNA: TGTGCCACCAGTGATTTTGACACCGGGGAGCTGTTTTTT.

This clonotype was recorded a few times. The chain couples TRBV4-3 to TRBJ2-2; no clear D. CDR1 is LGHNA and CDR2 is YSLEER in the germline V gene. The CDR3 covers 15 residues. Trimming cost V 1 base and J 6 bases, with 12 bases left between them. This CDR3 reads CASSQVTKLAGELFF. The CDR3 bases are TGCGCCAGCAGCCAAGTCACTAAACTGGCCGGGGAGCTGTTTTTT.

Turning to this clonotype: A clone one base away is much larger, so this may be a read error. The gene calls are TRBV18 and TRBJ1-1; D gene uncertain. CDR1 is KGHSH and CDR2 is LQKENI in the germline V gene. CDR3 size: 13 residues. The CDR3 DNA is TGTGCCAACTCACCCAGCATGAACACTGAAGCTTTCTTT. It is translated as CANSPSMNTEAFF.

Comments on this clonotype: One base away lies a much larger clone, so this may be a sequencing read error. This chain uses TRBV6-1 with TRBJ1-1; no clear D. Trimming removed 8 bases from V and 0 bases from J, with 19 bases in between. CDR3 length: 16 amino acids. From germline, CDR1 is MNHNS and CDR2 SASEGT. Written as DNA, the CDR3 is TGTGCCAGCGGGGTTACATACTATATGGTGAACACTGAAGCTTTCTTT. This codes for CASGVTYYMVNTEAFF.

The V and J genes are TRBV9 and TRBJ2-7, with 8 bases aligning to TRBD1. This CDR3 has 16 residues. Germline assignment: CDR1 SGDLS and CDR2 YYNGEE. Trimming removed 3 bases from V and 1 base from J; junction bases left unmatched: 9. The CDR3 region has the DNA TGTGCCAGCAGCGCCGGGAGACAGGGGAGATCCTACGAGCAGTACTTC. The encoded protein is CASSAGRQGRSYEQYF.